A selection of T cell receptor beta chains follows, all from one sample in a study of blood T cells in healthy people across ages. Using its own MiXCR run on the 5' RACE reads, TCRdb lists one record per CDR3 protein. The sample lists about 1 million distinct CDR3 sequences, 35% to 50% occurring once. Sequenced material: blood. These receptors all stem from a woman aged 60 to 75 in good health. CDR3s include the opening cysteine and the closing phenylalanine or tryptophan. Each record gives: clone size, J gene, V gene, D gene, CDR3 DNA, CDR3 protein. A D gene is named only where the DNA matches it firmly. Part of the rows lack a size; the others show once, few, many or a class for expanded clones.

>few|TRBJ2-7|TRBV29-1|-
TGCAGCGTTGCACCCCGTGGGTACGAGCAGTACTTC
CSVAPRGYEQYF
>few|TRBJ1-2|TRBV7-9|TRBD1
TGTGCCAGCAGCTATGGGACAGGGGATGGCTACACCTTC
CASSYGTGDGYTF
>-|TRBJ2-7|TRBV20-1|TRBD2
TGCAGTGCTAGTCTGGCGGGAGTGCCCGAGCAGTACTTC
CSASLAGVPEQYF
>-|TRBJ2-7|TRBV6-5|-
TGTGCCAGCAGTTACGCCACCGGGACCGAGCTTTACGAGCAGTACTTC
CASSYATGTELYEQYF
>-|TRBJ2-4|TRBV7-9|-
TGTGCCAGCAGCCCAGACAGCGACATTCAGTACTTC
CASSPDSDIQYF
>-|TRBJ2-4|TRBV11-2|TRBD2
TGTGCCAGCAGCTTATTCCCGACTAGCGGGATTACTGACATTCAGTACTTC
CASSLFPTSGITDIQYF
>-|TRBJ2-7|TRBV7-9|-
TGTGCCAGCAGCTTAGGGCTGGACAGCTACGAGCAGTACTTC
CASSLGLDSYEQYF
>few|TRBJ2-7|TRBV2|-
TGTGCCAGCAGTACAGGGACCTACGAGCAGTACTTC
CASSTGTYEQYF
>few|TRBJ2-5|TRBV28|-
TGTGCCAGCAGTCCCCGCGCGGCTCCCGGTAGGACCCAGTACTTC
CASSPRAAPGRTQYF
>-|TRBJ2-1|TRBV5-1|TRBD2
TGCGCCAGCAGCTTGGGGACTAGCGGGAGCCTGTTCTACAATGAGCAGTTCTTC
CASSLGTSGSLFYNEQFF
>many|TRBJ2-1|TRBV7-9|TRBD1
TGTGCCAGCAGCCTGGGACAGGGGGTCTACAATGAGCAGTTCTTC
CASSLGQGVYNEQFF
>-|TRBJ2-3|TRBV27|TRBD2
TGTGCCAGCAGTTTATATCCCCCGGGACTAGCGGGACAAGATACGCAGTATTTT
CASSLYPPGLAGQDTQYF
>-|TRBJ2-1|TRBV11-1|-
TGTGCCAGCAGCCGGACGGCCTCCTACAATGAGCAGTTCTTC
CASSRTASYNEQFF
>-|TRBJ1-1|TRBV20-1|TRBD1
TGCAGTGCTAGTCCCGGACAGGGGGGAACTGAAGCTTTCTTT
CSASPGQGGTEAFF
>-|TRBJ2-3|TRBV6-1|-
TGTGCCAGCAGTGAAGCTCGGGGGGCGAGCACAGATACGCAGTATTTT
CASSEARGASTDTQYF
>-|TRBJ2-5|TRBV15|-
TGTGCCACCAGCCGGCATGTACTCTACGGGCAGTACTTC
CATSRHVLYGQYF
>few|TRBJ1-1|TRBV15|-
TGTGCCACCAGCAGAGATAACGGGGGGACTGAAGCTTTCTTT
CATSRDNGGTEAFF
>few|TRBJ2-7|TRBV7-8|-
TGTGCCAGCAGCGCCGCCCTGGGGTACGAGCAGTACTTC
CASSAALGYEQYF
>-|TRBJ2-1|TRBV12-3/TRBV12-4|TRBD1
TGTGCCAGCAGTCCAACAGGGGATCACGACGGTGAGCAGTTCTTC
CASSPTGDHDGEQFF
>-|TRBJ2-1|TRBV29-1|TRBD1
TGCAGCGTCGGGAGGCAGACAGGGGGCCGCAATGAGCAGTTCTTC
CSVGRQTGGRNEQFF
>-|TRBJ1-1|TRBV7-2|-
TGTGCCAGCAGCTTAGATAGTGGGAAGAACACTGAAGCTTTCTTT
CASSLDSGKNTEAFF
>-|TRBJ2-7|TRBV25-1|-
TGTGCCAGCAGTTCCCCACTGGGGGGAAGGGACCCCTACGAGCAGTACTTC
CASSSPLGGRDPYEQYF
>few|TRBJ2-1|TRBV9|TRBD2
TGTGCCAGCAGCCCACGGTCGGGGGGGCATGAGCAGTTCTTC
CASSPRSGGHEQFF
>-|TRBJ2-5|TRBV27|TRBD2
TGTGCCAGCAGTCAAAGCGGGATGATAAAGACCCAGTACTTC
CASSQSGMIKTQYF
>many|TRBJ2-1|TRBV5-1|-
TGCGCCAGCAGCCCGGGCAGGGCTTCTAGTGGGATCAATGAGCAGTTCTTC
CASSPGRASSGINEQFF
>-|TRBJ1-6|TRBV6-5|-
TGTGCCAGCAGGCCAAGGAACAATTCACCCCTCCACTTT
CASRPRNNSPLHF
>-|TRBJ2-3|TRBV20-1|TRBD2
TGCAGTGCGATCTTAATGAGCGGGAGAGATACGCAGTATTTT
CSAILMSGRDTQYF
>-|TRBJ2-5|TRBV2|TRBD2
TGTGCCAGCAGTGGAGGACTAGCGGGACTAAAAGAGCAGTACTTC
CASSGGLAGLKEQYF
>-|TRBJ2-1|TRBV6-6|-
TGTGCCAGCAGTTACCCGGGAGCCCCCTCCTACAATGAGCAGTTCTTC
CASSYPGAPSYNEQFF
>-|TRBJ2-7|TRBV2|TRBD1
TGTGCCAGCTTACAGGGGGTCTCCTACGAGCAGTACTTC
CASLQGVSYEQYF
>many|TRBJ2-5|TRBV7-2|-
TGTGCCAGCAGTTCAGACAGGTCCCAAGAGACCCAGTACTTC
CASSSDRSQETQYF
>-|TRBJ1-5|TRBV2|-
TGTGCCAGCAGTGAAGGCAGGGTTCATCAGCCCCAGCATTTT
CASSEGRVHQPQHF
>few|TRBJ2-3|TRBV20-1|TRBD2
TGCAGTGCTAGAGTGACTAGCGGGAGGAATACGCAGTATTTT
CSARVTSGRNTQYF
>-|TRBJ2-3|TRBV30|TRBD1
TGTGCCTGGAGCCGGGACAGCAAGACAGATACGCAGTATTTT
CAWSRDSKTDTQYF
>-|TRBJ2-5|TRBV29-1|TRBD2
TGCAGCGTTCGGACTAGCGGGGGCCAAGGGGAGACCCAGTACTTC
CSVRTSGGQGETQYF
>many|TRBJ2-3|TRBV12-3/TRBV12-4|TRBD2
TGTGCCAGCAGCCCTACTAGCGGTGGGGCAGATACGCAGTATTTT
CASSPTSGGADTQYF
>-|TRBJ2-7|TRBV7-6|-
TGTGCCAGCAGCAGGGCGGACAGCGGGATATACGAGCAGTACTTC
CASSRADSGIYEQYF
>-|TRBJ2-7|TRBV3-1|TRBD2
TGTGCCAGCAGCCAAGATGACGGTAGCGGGACCTACTACGAGCAGTACTTC
CASSQDDGSGTYYEQYF
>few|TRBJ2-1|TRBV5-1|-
TGCGCCAGCAGCTTGCTAGGGGGTCTTCCGAGCTCCTACAATGAGCAGTTCTTC
CASSLLGGLPSSYNEQFF
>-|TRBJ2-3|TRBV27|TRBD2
TGTGCCACCCTCCCGAGGAAGCGGGAGTACACAGATACGCAGTATTTT
CATLPRKREYTDTQYF
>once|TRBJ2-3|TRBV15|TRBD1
TGTGCCACCAGCACCCGGGACAGGCTGGAAGATACGCAGTATTTT
CATSTRDRLEDTQYF
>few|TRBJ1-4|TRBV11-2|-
TGTGCCAGCAAAAATATCCGGGACGCCTATAGGAGGGAAAAACTGTTTTTT
CASKNIRDAYRREKLFF
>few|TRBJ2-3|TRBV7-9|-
TGTGCCACCCTGGTGTTCGGGAGCGGCACAGATACGCAGTATTTT
CATLVFGSGTDTQYF
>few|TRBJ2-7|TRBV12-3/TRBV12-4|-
TGTGCCAGCAGTTATGGGACTCCCCGCGAGCAGTACTTC
CASSYGTPREQYF
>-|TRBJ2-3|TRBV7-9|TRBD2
TGTGCCAGCAGCTTAGCGCCTAGCGGGATGGGCACAGATACGCAGTATTTT
CASSLAPSGMGTDTQYF
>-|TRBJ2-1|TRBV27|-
TGTGCCAGCAGTTTACTCAGAGTTGAGGCCGATGAGCAGTTCTTC
CASSLLRVEADEQFF
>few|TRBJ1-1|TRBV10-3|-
TGTGCCATCAGTGAATCGGGAGGCACTGAAGCTTTCTTT
CAISESGGTEAFF
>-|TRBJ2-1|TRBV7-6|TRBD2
TGTGCCAGCAGCTTAGACACAGCGGGAGCGAGGGAGCAGTTCTTC
CASSLDTAGAREQFF
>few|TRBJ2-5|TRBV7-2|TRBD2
TGTGCCAGCAGCCCCACGACTAGCGAACAAGAGACCCAGTACTTC
CASSPTTSEQETQYF
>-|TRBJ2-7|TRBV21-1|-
TGTGCCAGCAGCAAATCTTATCGTGTGAGGCTAGCGGGAGGCGAGCAGTACTTC
CASSKSYRVRLAGGEQYF
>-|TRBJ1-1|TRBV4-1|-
TGCGCCAGCAGCCAAGGGACAGAGAACACTGAAGCTTTCTTT
CASSQGTENTEAFF
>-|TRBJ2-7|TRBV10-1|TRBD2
TGCGCCAGCAGCGACGTAAACTCCGGGACTACGCGGGGTACCGAGCAGTACTTC
CASSDVNSGTTRGTEQYF